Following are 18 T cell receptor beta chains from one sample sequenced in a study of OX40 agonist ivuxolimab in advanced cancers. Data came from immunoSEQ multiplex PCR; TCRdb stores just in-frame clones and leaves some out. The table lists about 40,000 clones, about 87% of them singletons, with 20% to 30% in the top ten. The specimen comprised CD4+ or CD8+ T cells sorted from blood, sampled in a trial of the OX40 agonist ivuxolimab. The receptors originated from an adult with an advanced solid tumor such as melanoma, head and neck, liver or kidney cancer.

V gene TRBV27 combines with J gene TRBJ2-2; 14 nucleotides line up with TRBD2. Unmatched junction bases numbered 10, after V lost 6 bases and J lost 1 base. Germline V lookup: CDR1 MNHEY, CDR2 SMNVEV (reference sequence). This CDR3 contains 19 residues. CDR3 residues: CASSLGLAGGWGNTGELFF. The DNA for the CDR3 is TGTGCCAGCAGCCTCGGACTAGCGGGAGGTTGGGGGAACACCGGGGAGCTGTTTTTT.

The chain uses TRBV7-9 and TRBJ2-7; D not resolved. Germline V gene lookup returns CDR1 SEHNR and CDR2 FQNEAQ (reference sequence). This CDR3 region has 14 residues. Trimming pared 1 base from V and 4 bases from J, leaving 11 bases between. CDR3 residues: CASSLDTTLYEQYF. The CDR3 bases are TGTGCCAGCAGCTTAGATACGACTTTATACGAGCAGTACTTC. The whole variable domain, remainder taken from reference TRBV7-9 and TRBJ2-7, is DTGVSQNPRHKITKRGQNVTFRCDPISEHNRLYWYRQTLGQGPEFLTYFQNEAQLEKSRLLSDRFSAERPKGSFSTLEIQRTEQGDSAMYLCASSLDTTLYEQYFGPGTRLTVT.

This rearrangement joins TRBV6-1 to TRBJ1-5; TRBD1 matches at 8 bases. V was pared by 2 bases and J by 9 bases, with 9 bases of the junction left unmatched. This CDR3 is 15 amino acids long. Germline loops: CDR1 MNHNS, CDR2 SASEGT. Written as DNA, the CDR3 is TGTGCCAGCAGTGAAACAGGGGGAGGGATGCGGCCCCAGCATTTT. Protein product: CASSETGGGMRPQHF.

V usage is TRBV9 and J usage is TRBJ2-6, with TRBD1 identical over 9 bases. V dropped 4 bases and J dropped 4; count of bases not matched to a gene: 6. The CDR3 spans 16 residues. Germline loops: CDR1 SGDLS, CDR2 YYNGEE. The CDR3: CASSPRTGAGANVLTF. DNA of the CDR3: TGTGCCAGCAGCCCGCGGACAGGGGCAGGGGCCAACGTCCTGACTTTC. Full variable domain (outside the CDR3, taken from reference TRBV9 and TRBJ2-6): DSGVTQTPKHLITATGQRVTLRCSPRSGDLSVYWYQQSLDQGLQFLIQYYNGEERAKGNILERFSAQQFPDLHSELNLSSLELGDSALYFCASSPRTGAGANVLTFGAGSRLTVL.

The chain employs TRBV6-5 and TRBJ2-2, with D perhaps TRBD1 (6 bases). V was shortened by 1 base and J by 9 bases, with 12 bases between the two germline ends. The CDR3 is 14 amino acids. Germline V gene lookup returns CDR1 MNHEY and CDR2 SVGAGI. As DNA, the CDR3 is TGTGCCAGCAGTTACTGGGCAGGGGAGCGGGAGCTGTTTTTT. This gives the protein CASSYWAGERELFF.

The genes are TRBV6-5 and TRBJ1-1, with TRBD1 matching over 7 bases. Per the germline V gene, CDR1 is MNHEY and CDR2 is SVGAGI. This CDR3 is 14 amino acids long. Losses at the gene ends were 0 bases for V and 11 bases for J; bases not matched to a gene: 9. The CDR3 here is CASSYSSGQIYAFF. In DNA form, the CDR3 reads TGTGCCAGCAGTTACTCCTCGGGACAGATTTACGCTTTCTTT.

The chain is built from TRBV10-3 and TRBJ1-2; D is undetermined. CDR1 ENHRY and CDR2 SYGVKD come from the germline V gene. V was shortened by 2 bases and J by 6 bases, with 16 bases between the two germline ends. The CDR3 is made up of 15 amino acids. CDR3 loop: CAISEKQLELHGYTF. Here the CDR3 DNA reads TGTGCCATCAGTGAGAAACAGCTAGAACTTCATGGCTACACCTTC.

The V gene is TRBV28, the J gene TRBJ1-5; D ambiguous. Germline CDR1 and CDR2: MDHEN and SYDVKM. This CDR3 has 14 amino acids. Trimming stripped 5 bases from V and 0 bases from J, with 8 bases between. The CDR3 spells CASSIRLSNQPQHF. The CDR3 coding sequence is TGTGCCAGCAGTATCAGGCTTAGCAATCAGCCCCAGCATTTT.

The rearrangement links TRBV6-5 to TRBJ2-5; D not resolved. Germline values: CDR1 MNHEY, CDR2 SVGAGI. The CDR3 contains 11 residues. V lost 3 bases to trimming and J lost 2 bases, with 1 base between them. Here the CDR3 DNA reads TGTGCCAGCAGTTATCAAGAGACCCAGTACTTC. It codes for CASSYQETQYF.

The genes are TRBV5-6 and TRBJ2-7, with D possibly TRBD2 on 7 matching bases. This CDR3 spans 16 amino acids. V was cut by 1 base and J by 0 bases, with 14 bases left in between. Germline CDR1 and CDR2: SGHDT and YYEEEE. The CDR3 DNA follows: TGTGCCAGCAGCTTGTCGGGGGGCCAAAGCTCCTACGAGCAGTACTTC. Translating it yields CASSLSGGQSSYEQYF.

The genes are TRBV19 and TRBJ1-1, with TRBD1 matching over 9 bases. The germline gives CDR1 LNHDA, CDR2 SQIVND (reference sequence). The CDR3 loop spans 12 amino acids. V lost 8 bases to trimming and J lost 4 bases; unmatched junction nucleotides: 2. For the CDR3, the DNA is TGTGCCAGTTACAGGGGGCTCACTGAAGCTTTCTTT. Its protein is CASYRGLTEAFF.

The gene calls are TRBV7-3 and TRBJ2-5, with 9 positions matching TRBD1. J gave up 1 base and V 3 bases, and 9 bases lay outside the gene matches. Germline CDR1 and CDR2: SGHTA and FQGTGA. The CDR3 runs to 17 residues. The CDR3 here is CASSLGTGRIPQETQYF. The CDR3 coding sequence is TGTGCCAGCAGCTTGGGGACAGGGAGGATCCCCCAAGAGACCCAGTACTTC.

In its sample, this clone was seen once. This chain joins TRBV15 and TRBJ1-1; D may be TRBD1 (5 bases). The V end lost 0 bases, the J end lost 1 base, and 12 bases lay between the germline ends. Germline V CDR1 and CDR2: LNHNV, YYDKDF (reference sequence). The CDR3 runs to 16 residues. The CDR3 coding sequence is TGTGCCACCAGCAGAGAGGGCGGGGGAAGGAACACTGAAGCTTTCTTT. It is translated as CATSREGGGRNTEAFF.

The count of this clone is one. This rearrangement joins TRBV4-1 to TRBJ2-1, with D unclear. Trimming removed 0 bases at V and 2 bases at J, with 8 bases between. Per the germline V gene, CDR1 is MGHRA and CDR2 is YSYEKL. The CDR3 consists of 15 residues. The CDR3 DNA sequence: TGCGCCAGCAGCCAAGATCGGACGGCCTACAATGAGCAGTTCTTC. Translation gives CASSQDRTAYNEQFF.

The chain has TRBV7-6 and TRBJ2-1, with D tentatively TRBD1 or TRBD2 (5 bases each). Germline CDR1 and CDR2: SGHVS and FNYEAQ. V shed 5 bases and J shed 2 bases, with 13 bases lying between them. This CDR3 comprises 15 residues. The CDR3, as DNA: TGTGCCAGCAGCCTAACACGGGGCCCCTACAATGAGCAGTTCTTC. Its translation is CASSLTRGPYNEQFF. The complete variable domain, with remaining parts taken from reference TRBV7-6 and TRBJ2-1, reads GAGVSQSPRYKVTKRGQDVALRCDPISGHVSLYWYRQALGQGPEFLTYFNYEAQQDKSGLPNDRFSAERPEGSISTLTIQRTEQRDSAMYRCASSLTRGPYNEQFFGPGTRLTVL.

The CDR3 nucleotides are TGTGCCAGCAGTTTATATAGTAGGGGGATGCTTAACTATGGCTACACCTTC. Protein sequence: CASSLYSRGMLNYGYTF. This chain connects TRBV28 to TRBJ1-2; tentatively, D is TRBD1 (6 bases). The V gene's germline CDR1 is MDHEN and CDR2 SYDVKM. This CDR3 is built from 17 residues. Trimming removed 1 base from V and 1 base from J, with 16 bases in between.

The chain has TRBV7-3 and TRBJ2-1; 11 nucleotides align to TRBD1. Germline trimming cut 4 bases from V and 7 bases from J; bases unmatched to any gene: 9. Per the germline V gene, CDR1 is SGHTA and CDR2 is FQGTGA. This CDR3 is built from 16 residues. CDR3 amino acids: CASSSWTGGAGNEQFF. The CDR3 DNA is TGTGCCAGCAGCTCCTGGACAGGGGGCGCGGGAAATGAGCAGTTCTTC. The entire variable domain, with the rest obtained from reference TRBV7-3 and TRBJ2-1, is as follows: GAGVSQTPSNKVTEKGKYVELRCDPISGHTALYWYRQSLGQGPEFLIYFQGTGAADDSGLPNDRFFAVRPEGSVSTLKIQRTERGDSAVYLCASSSWTGGAGNEQFFGPGTRLTVL.

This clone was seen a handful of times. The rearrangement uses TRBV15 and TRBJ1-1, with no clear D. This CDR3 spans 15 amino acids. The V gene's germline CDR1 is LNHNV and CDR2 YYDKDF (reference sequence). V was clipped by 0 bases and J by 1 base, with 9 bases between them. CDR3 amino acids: CATSRDRQKNTEAFF. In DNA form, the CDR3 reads TGTGCCACCAGCAGAGATAGGCAGAAGAACACTGAAGCTTTCTTT.